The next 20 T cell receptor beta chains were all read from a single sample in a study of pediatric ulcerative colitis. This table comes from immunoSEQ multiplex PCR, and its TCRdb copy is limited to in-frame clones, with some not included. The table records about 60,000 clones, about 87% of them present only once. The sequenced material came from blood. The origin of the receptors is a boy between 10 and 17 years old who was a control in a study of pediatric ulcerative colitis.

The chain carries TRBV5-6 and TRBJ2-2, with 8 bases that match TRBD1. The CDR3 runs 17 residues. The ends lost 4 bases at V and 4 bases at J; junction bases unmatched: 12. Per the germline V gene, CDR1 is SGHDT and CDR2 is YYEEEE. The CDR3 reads CASSLTGGPIGTGELFF. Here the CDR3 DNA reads TGTGCCAGCAGCCTTACAGGGGGGCCAATTGGCACCGGGGAGCTGTTTTTT.

Written as DNA, the CDR3 is TGTGCCAGCAGCTTAGTAGCAGGGGGAGGTGAAGCTTTCTTT. Translated, it gives CASSLVAGGGEAFF. This chain links TRBV11-1 with TRBJ1-1; 7 bases fit TRBD1. The CDR3 consists of 14 residues. Losses at the gene ends were 1 base for V and 7 bases for J; bases not matched to a gene: 6. Germline CDR1 reads SGHAT; CDR2 reads FQDESV (reference sequence). Full variable domain (remainder filled in from reference TRBV11-1 and TRBJ1-1): EAEVAQSPRYKITEKSQAVAFWCDPISGHATLYWYRQILGQGPELLVQFQDESVVDDSQLPKDRFSAERLKGVDSTLKIQPAELGDSAMYLCASSLVAGGGEAFFGQGTRLTVV.

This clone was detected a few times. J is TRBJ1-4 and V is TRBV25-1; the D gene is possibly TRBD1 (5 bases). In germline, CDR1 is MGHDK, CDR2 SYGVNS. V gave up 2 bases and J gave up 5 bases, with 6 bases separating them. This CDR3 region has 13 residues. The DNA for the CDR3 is TGTGCCAGCAGTGAACAGGGAAATGAAAAACTGTTTTTT. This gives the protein CASSEQGNEKLFF.

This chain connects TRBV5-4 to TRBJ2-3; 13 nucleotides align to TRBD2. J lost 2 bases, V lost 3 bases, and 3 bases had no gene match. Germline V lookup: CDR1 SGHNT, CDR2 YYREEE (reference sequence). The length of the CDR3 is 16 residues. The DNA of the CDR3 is TGTGCCAGCAGCTACGGACTAGCGGGAGTCACAGATACGCAGTATTTT. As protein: CASSYGLAGVTDTQYF.

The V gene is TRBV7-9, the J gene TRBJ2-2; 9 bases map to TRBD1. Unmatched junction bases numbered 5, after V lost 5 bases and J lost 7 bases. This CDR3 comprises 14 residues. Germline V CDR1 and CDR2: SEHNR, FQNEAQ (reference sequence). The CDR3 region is CASSLPDRGGELFF. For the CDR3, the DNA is TGTGCCAGCAGCCTACCGGACAGGGGCGGGGAGCTGTTTTTT. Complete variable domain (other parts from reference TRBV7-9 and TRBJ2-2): DTGVSQNPRHKITKRGQNVTFRCDPISEHNRLYWYRQTLGQGPEFLTYFQNEAQLEKSRLLSDRFSAERPKGSFSTLEIQRTEQGDSAMYLCASSLPDRGGELFFGEGSRLTVL.

The CDR3 DNA follows: TGTGCCAGCAGTTACCTCGGGACTACCCACGAGCAGTACTTC. Translation: CASSYLGTTHEQYF. The rearrangement joins TRBV6-6 to TRBJ2-7, with TRBD2 matching over 7 bases. This CDR3 is 14 amino acids long. Germline CDR1 is MNHNY and CDR2 is SVGAGI (reference sequence). V lost 2 bases and J lost 5; bases outside the gene matches: 6.

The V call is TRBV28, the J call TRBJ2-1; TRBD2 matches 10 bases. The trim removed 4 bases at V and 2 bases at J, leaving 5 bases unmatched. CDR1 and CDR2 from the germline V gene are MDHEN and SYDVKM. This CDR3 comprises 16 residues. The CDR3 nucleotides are TGTGCCAGCAGTTCCCTAGCGGGAGCCGCCTACAATGAGCAGTTCTTC. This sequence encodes CASSSLAGAAYNEQFF.

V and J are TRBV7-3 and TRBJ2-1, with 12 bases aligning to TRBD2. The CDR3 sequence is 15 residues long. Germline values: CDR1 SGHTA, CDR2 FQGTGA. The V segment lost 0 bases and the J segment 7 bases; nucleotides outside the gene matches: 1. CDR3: CASSLTGLAGNEQFF. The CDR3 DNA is TGTGCCAGCAGCTTAACGGGACTAGCGGGTAATGAGCAGTTCTTC.

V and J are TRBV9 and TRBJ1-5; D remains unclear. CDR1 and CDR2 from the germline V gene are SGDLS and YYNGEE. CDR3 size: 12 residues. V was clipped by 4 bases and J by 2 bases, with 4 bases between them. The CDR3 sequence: CASSKGNQPQHF. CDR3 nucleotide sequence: TGTGCCAGCAGCAAGGGCAATCAGCCCCAGCATTTT.

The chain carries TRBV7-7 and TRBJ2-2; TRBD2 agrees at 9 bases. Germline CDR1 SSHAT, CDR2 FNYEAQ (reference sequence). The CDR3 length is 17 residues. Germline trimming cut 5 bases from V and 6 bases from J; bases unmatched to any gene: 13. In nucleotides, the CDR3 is TGTGCCAGCAGCCCCTCGGGTCGCAGCGGGGGGTCCGGGGAGCTGTTTTTT. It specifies CASSPSGRSGGSGELFF.

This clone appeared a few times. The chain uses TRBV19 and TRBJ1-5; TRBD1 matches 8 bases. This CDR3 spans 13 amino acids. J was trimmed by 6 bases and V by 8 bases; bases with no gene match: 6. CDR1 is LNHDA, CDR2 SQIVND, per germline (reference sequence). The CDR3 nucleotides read TGTGCCAGTTTGGACAGGGAGGGTCAGCCCCAGCATTTT. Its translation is CASLDREGQPQHF.

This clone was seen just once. The CDR3 region is CASSGGTGGGNQPQHF. In nucleotides, the CDR3 is TGTGCCAGCAGCGGAGGGACAGGGGGAGGGAATCAGCCCCAGCATTTT. The rearrangement uses TRBV11-2 and TRBJ1-5; 11 bases are shared with TRBD1. The CDR3 loop spans 16 amino acids. From germline, CDR1 is SGHAT and CDR2 FQNNGV. Losses at the gene ends were 5 bases for V and 4 bases for J; bases not matched to a gene: 7.

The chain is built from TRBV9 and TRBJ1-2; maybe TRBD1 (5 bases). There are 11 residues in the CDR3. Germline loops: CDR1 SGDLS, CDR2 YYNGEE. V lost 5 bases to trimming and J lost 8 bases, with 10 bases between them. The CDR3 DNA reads TGTGCCAGCAGGGGACGAGGCGGCTACACCTTC. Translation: CASRGRGGYTF.

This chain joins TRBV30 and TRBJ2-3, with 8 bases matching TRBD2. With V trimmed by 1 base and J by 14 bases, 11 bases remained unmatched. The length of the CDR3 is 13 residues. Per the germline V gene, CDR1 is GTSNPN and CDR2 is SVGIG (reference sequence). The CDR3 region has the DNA TGTGCCTGGAGTGCTAGCGGGTCCCGTTATTTGTATTTT. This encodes CAWSASGSRYLYF.

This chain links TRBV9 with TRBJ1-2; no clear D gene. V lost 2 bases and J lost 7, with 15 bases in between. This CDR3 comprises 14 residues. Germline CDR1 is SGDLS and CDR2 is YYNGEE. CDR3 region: CASSVRRDVGGYTF. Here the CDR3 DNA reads TGTGCCAGCAGCGTCAGGAGGGATGTGGGTGGCTACACCTTC.

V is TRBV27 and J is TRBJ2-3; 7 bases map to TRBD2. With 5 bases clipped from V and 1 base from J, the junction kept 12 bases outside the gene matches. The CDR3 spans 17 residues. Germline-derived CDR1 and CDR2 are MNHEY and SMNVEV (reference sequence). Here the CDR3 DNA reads TGTGCCAGCAGTGTCCGACTAGCAGATTCCCGCACAGATACGCAGTATTTT. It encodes CASSVRLADSRTDTQYF.

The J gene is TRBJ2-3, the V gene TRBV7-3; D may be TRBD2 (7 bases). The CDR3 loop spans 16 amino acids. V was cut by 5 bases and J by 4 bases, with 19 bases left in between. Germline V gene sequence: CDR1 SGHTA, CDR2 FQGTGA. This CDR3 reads CASSPVRGASADTQYF. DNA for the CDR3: TGTGCCAGCAGCCCCGTCCGGGGGGCTAGCGCAGATACGCAGTATTTT.

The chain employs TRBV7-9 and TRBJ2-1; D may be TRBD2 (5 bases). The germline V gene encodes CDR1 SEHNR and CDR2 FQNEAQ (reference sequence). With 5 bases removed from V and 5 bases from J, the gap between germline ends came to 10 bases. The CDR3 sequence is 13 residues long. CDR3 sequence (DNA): TGTGCCAGCAGCCTGGACTTACACAATGAGCAGTTCTTC. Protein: CASSLDLHNEQFF.

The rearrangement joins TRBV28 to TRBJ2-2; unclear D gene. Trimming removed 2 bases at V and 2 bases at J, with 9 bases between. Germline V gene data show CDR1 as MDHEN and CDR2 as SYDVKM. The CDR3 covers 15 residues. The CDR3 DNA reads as TGTGCCAGCAGTTTAGGGCCGGTAAACACCGGGGAGCTGTTTTTT. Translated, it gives CASSLGPVNTGELFF.

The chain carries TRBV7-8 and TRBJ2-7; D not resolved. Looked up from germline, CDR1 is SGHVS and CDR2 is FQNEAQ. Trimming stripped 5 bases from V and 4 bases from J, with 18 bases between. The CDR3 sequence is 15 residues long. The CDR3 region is CASSTKPRFRYEQYF. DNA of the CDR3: TGTGCCAGCAGCACAAAACCCCGGTTCCGGTACGAGCAGTACTTC.